Reported below is one T cell receptor (beta chain). The antigen is unknown. The data are from a study of shared clonotypes between healthy human individuals. Trimming cost V 4 bases and J 4 bases; bases outside gene matches: 4. Germline V gene sequence: CDR1 SGDLS, CDR2 YYNGEE. The CDR3 is 14 amino acids. General study points: It was the non-shared clonotypes that had lower generation probabilities than clonotypes shared by all four donors.

Sequencing used immunoSEQ multiplex PCR; TCRdb keeps in-frame clones, though not all of them. The table records millions of clones, just over 90% of them present only once. The naive CD8 subset, CD45RO-negative cells positively selected for CCR7, excluded terminally differentiated effector memory CD45RA+ cells. This chain links TRBV9 with TRBJ2-2, with 7 positions matching TRBD1. The TCR originated in a man younger than 30 in good health. Some clones in this sample may be carry-over from other donors' samples. Sequenced material: naive CD8+ T cells from PBMCs. CDR3 residues: CASSLQGFTGELFF. The CDR3 coding sequence is TGTGCCAGCAGCTTACAGGGGTTCACCGGGGAGCTGTTTTTT.